This T cell receptor beta chain was recorded in a study of T cell changes during pregnancy in multiple sclerosis. TCRdb keeps only in-frame clones here, not all; method: immunoSEQ multiplex PCR. The sample shows 70,000 to 100,000 clones, about 92% of them seen only once. V was shortened by 5 bases and J by 3 bases, with 14 bases between the two germline ends. The CDR3 runs to 15 residues. The V gene's germline CDR1 is MNHEY and CDR2 SVGAGI. The starting material was peripheral blood, obtained in the first trimester of pregnancy. The chain carries TRBV6-5 and TRBJ1-5; perhaps TRBD1 as D (6 bases). This TCR was recovered from a female donor with multiple sclerosis, enrolled in a pregnancy study. Here the CDR3 reads CASSRTGHLNQPQHF. In DNA, the CDR3 is TGTGCCAGCAGTCGGACGGGACACCTCAATCAGCCCCAGCATTTT.